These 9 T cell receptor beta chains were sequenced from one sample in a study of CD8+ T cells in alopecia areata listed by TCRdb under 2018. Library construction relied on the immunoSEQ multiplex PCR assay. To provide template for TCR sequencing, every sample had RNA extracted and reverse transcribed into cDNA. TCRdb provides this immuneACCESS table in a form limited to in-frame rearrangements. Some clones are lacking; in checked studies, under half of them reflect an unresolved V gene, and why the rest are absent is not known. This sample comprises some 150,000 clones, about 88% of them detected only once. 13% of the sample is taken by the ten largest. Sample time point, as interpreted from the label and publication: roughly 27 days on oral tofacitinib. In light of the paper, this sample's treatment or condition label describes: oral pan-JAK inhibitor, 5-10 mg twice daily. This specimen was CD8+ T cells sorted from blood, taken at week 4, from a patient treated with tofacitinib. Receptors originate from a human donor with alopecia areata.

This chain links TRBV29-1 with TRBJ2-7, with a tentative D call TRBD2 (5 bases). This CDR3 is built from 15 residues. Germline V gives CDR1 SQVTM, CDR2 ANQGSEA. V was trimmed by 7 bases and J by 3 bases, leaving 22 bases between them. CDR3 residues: CSASGSSEGFYEQYF. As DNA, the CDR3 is TGCAGCGCCTCTGGTTCCTCCGAGGGCTTCTACGAGCAGTACTTC.

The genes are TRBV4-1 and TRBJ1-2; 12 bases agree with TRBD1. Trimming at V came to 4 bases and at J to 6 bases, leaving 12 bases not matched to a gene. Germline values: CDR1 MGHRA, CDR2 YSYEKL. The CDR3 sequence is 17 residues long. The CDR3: CASSPVMGQGAPNGYTF. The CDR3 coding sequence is TGCGCCAGCAGCCCAGTGATGGGACAGGGGGCGCCCAATGGCTACACCTTC.

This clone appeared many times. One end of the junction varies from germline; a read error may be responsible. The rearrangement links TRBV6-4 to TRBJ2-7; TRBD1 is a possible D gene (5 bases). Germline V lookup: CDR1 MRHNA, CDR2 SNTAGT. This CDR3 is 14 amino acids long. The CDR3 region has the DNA TGTGCCATCAGTGACAGCCAGAAAAACTACGAGCAGTACTTC. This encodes CAISDSQKNYEQYF.

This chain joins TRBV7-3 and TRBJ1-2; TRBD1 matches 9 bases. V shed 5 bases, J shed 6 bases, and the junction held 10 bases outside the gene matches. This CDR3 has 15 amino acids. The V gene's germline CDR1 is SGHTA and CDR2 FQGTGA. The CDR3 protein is CASSPTGGKLDGYTF. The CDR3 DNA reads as TGTGCCAGCAGCCCTACAGGGGGCAAACTCGATGGCTACACCTTC.

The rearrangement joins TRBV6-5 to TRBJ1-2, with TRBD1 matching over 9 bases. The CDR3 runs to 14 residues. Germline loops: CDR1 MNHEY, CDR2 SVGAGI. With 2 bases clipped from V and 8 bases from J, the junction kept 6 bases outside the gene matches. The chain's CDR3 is CASSYIRTGDGYTF. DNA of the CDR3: TGTGCCAGCAGTTACATTAGGACAGGGGACGGCTACACCTTC.

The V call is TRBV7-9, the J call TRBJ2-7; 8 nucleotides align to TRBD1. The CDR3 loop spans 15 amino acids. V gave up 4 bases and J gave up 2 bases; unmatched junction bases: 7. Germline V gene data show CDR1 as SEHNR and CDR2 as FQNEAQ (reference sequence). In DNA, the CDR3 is TGTGCCAGCAGCTCCCGACAGGGGACCCCCTACGAGCAGTACTTC. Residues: CASSSRQGTPYEQYF.

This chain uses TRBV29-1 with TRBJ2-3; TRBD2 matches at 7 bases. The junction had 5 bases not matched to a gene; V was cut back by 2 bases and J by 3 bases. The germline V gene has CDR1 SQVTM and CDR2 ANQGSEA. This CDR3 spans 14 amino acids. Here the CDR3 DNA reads TGCAGCGTTGAACGGGCGGGAGTGACAGATACGCAGTATTTT. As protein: CSVERAGVTDTQYF.

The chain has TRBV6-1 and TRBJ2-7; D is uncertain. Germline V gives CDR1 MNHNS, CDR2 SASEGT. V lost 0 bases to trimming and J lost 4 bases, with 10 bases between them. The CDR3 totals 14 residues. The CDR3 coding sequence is TGTGCCAGCAGTGAAGCGGGAAGGGTTTACGAGCAGTACTTC. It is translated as CASSEAGRVYEQYF.

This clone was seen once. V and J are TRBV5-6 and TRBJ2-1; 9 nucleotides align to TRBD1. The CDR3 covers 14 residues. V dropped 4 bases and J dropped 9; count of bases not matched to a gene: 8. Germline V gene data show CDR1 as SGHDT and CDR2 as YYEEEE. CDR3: CASSGGTGWGEQFF. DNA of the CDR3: TGTGCCAGCAGCGGCGGGACAGGGTGGGGTGAGCAGTTCTTC.